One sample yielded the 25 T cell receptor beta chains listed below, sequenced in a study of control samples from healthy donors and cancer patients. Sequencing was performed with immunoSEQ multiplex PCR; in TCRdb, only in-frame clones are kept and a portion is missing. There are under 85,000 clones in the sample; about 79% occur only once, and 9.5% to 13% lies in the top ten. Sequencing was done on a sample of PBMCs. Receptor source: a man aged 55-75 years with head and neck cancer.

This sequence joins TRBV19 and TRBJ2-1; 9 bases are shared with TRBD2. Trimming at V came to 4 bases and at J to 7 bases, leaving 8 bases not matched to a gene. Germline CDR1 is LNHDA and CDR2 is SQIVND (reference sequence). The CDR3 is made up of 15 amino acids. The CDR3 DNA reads TGTGCCAGTAGTACAAACCCTAGCGGGGAAAATGAGCAGTTCTTC. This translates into CASSTNPSGENEQFF.

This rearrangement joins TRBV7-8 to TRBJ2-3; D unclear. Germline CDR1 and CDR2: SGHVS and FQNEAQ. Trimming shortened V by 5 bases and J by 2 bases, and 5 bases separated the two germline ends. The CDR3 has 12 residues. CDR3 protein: CASSPVTDTQYF. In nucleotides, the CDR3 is TGTGCCAGCAGCCCCGTCACAGATACGCAGTATTTT.

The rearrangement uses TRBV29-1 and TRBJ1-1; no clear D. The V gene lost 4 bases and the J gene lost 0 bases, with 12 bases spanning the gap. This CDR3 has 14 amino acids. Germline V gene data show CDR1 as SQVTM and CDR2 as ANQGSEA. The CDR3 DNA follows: TGCAGCGTTGTACTGCTAGAGGTGAACACTGAAGCTTTCTTT. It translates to CSVVLLEVNTEAFF.

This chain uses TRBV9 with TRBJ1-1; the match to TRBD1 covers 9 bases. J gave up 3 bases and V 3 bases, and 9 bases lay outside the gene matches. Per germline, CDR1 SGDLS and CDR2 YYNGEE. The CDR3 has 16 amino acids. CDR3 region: CASSAVGQGRDTEAFF. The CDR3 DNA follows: TGTGCCAGCAGCGCAGTAGGACAGGGGAGGGACACTGAAGCTTTCTTT.

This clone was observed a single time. The CDR3 loop is CASSGRGYGYTF. DNA of the CDR3: TGTGCCAGCAGTGGGAGAGGCTATGGCTACACCTTC. V is TRBV28 and J is TRBJ1-2; no definite D call. The V gene lost 5 bases and the J gene lost 4 bases, with 8 bases spanning the gap. CDR1 MDHEN and CDR2 SYDVKM come from the germline V gene. The CDR3 consists of 12 residues.

CDR3 region: CASSHPFEKLFF. The CDR3 region has the DNA TGTGCCAGCAGCCACCCGTTTGAAAAACTGTTTTTT. V usage is TRBV12-3 or TRBV12-4 and J usage is TRBJ1-4; D remains ambiguous. Trimming shortened V by 6 bases and J by 7 bases, and 9 bases separated the two germline ends. The CDR3 consists of 12 residues.

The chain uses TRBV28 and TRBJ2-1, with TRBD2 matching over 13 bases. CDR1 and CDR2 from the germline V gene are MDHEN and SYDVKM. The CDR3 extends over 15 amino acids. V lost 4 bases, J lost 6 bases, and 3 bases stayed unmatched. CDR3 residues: CASSSGTSGTNEQFF. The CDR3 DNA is TGTGCCAGCAGTTCGGGGACTAGCGGGACCAATGAGCAGTTCTTC.

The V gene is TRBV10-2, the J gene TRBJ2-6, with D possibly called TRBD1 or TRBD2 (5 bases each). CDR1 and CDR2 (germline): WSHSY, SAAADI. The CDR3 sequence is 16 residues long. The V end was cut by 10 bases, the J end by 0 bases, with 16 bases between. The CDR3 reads CATLRDPFSGANVLTF. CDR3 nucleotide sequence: TGCGCCACCCTCCGGGACCCTTTCTCTGGGGCCAACGTCCTGACTTTC.

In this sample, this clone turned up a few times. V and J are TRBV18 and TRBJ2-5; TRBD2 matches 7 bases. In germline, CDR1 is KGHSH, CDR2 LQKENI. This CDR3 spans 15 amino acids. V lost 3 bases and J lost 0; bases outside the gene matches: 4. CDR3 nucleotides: TGTGCCAGCTCACCCCGACTAGCCCACCAAGAGACCCAGTACTTC. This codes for CASSPRLAHQETQYF. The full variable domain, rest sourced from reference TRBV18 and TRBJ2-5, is NAGVMQNPRHLVRRRGQEARLRCSPMKGHSHVYWYRQLPEEGLKFMVYLQKENIIDESGMPKERFSAEFPKEGPSILRIQQVVRGDSAAYFCASSPRLAHQETQYFGPGTRLLVL.

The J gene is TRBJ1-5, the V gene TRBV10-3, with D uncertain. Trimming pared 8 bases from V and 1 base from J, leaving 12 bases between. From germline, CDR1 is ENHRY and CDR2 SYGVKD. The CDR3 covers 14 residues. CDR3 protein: CAIGREASNQPQHF. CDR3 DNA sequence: TGTGCCATCGGGAGGGAGGCGAGCAATCAGCCCCAGCATTTT.

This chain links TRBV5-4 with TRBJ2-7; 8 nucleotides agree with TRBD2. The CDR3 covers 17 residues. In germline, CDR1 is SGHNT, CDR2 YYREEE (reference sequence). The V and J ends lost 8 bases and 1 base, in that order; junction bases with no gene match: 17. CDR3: CARSHRALAGGSYEQYF. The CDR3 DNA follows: TGTGCCAGAAGTCATCGGGCATTGGCGGGAGGTTCCTACGAGCAGTACTTC.

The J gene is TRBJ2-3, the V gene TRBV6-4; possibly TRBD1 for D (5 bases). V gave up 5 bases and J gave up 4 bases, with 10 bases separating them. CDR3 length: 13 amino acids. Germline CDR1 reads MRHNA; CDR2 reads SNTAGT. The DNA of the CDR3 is TGTGCCAGCAGTTTCGAAGGGGCAGATACGCAGTATTTT. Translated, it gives CASSFEGADTQYF.

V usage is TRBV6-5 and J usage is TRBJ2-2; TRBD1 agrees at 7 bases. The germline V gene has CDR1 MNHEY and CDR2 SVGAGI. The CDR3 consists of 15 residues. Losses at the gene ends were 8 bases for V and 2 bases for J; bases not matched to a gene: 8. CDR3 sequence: CASSKGGGNTGELFF. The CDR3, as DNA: TGTGCCAGCTCAAAAGGGGGCGGAAACACCGGGGAGCTGTTTTTT.

CDR3 protein: CASSLKSLGGEQYF. CDR3 in DNA: TGTGCCAGCAGTTTAAAAAGCCTAGGAGGGGAGCAGTACTTC. The J gene is TRBJ2-7, the V gene TRBV28; a possible D gene is TRBD2 (6 bases). Looked up from germline, CDR1 is MDHEN and CDR2 is SYDVKM. V was shortened by 2 bases and J by 7 bases, with 15 bases between the two germline ends. CDR3 size: 14 residues.

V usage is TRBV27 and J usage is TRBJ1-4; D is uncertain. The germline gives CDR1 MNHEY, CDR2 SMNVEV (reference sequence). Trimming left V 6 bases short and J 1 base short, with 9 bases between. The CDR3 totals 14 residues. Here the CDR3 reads CASRPGLTNEKLFF. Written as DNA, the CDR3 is TGTGCCAGCAGGCCTGGACTAACTAATGAAAAACTGTTTTTT.

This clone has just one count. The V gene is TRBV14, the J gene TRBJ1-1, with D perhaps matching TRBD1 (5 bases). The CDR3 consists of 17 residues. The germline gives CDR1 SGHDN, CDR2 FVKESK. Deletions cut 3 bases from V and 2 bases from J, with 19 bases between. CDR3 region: CASSHLRGRGENTEAFF. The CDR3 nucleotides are TGTGCCAGCAGCCATTTGAGGGGCCGGGGGGAAAACACTGAAGCTTTCTTT. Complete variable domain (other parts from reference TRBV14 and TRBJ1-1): EAGVTQFPSHSVIEKGQTVTLRCDPISGHDNLYWYRRVMGKEIKFLLHFVKESKQDESGMPNNRFLAERTGGTYSTLKVQPAELEDSGVYFCASSHLRGRGENTEAFFGQGTRLTVV.

The CDR3 spells CSVGRVYTEAFF. DNA for the CDR3: TGCAGCGTAGGAAGGGTTTACACTGAAGCTTTCTTT. J is TRBJ1-1 and V is TRBV29-1; D remains unclear. The ends were cut back, 6 bases at V and 3 bases at J, with 11 bases in the middle. Germline V CDR1 and CDR2: SQVTM, ANQGSEA. CDR3 length: 12 amino acids.

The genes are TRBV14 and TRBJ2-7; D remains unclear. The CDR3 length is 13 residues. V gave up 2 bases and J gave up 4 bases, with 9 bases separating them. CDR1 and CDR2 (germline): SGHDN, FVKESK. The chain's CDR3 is CASSQSQNYEQYF. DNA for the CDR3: TGTGCCAGCAGCCAAAGCCAGAATTACGAGCAGTACTTC.

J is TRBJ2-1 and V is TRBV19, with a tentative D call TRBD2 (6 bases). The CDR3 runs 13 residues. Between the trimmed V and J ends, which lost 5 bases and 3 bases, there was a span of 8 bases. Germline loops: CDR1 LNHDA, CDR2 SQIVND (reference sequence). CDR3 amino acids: CASSRGIYNEQFF. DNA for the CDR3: TGTGCCAGTAGTCGCGGGATCTACAATGAGCAGTTCTTC.

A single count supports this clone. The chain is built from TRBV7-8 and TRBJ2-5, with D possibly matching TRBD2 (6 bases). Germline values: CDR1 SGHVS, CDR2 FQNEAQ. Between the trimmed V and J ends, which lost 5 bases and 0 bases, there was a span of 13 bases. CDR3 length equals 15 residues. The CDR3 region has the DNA TGTGCCAGCAGCCGGAGGGACGGACACCAAGAGACCCAGTACTTC. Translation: CASSRRDGHQETQYF.

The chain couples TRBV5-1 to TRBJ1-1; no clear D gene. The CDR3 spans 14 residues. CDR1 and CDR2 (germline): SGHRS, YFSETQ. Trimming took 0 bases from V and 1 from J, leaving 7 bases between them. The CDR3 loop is CASSLELGNTEAFF. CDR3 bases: TGCGCCAGCAGCTTGGAGCTCGGGAACACTGAAGCTTTCTTT. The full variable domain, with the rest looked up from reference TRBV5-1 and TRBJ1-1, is KAGVTQTPRYLIKTRGQQVTLSCSPISGHRSVSWYQQTPGQGLQFLFEYFSETQRNKGNFPGRFSGRQFSNSRSEMNVSTLELGDSALYLCASSLELGNTEAFFGQGTRLTVV.

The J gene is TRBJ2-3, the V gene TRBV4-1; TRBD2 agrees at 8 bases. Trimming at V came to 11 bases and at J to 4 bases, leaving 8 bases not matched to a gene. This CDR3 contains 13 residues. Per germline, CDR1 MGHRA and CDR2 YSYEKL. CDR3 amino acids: CAAGTRGADTQYF. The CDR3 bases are TGCGCCGCCGGGACTAGGGGGGCAGATACGCAGTATTTT.

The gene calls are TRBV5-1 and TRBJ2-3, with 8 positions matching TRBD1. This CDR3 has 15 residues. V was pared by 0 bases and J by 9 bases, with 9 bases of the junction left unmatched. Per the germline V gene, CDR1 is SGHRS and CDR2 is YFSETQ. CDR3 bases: TGCGCCAGCAGCTTGGGGCCGGGACAGGCATCCACGCAGTATTTT. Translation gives CASSLGPGQASTQYF. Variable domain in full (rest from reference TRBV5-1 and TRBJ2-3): KAGVTQTPRYLIKTRGQQVTLSCSPISGHRSVSWYQQTPGQGLQFLFEYFSETQRNKGNFPGRFSGRQFSNSRSEMNVSTLELGDSALYLCASSLGPGQASTQYFGPGTRLTVL.

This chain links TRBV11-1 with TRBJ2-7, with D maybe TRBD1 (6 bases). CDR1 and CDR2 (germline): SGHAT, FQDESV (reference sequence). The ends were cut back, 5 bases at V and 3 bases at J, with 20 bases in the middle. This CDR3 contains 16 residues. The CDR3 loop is CASSRQGQWGFYEQYF. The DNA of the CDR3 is TGTGCCAGCAGCCGCCAGGGGCAGTGGGGATTCTACGAGCAGTACTTC.

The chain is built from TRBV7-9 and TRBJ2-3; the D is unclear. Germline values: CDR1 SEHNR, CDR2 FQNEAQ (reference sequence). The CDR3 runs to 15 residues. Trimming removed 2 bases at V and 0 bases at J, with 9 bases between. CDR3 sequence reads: CASSLLGFSTDTQYF. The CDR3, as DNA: TGTGCCAGCAGCTTACTGGGCTTTAGCACAGATACGCAGTATTTT.